Shown below are 16 T cell receptor beta chains from a single sample sequenced in a study of blood T cell repertoires in COVID-19 (dated by TCRdb to about 2020). Library method: the immunoSEQ multiplex PCR assay. The source is immuneACCESS, and TCRdb retained only in-frame sequences with V and J called. Part of the clones is not carried over; for the studies checked, unresolved V genes explain less than half of this, and the remainder is unexplained. The sample has about 180,000 clones on record, 80% to 85% of them singletons. Clones ranked in the top ten supply approximately 8% of the sample. Sequenced input: peripheral blood. These receptors were taken from a woman aged 70 to 79 with COVID-19, enrolled during active disease.

J is TRBJ2-5 and V is TRBV24-1; tentatively, D is TRBD2 (5 bases). The V and J ends lost 1 base and 1 base respectively, with 9 bases between them. CDR1 is KGHDR and CDR2 is SFDVKD in the germline V gene. CDR3 length: 15 amino acids. Written as DNA, the CDR3 is TGTGCCACCAGTGATTTCGGGAACGTCCAAGAGACCCAGTACTTC. This sequence encodes CATSDFGNVQETQYF.

The chain recombines TRBV6-5 with TRBJ1-2, with D possibly matching TRBD1 (6 bases). Germline CDR1 and CDR2: MNHEY and SVGAGI. The germline V and J ends were trimmed by 7 bases and 5 bases, with 14 bases remaining between them. The CDR3 runs to 13 residues. The CDR3 DNA reads as TGTGCCAGCAAGGGGGGGCGCTTATATGGCTACACCTTC. Amino acids: CASKGGRLYGYTF.

The rearrangement uses TRBV28 and TRBJ2-7; 10 positions match TRBD2. Trimming took 6 bases from V and 3 from J; bases not matched to a gene: 5. Germline V gene sequence: CDR1 MDHEN, CDR2 SYDVKM. CDR3 length: 14 amino acids. The CDR3, as DNA: TGTGCCAGCAGCCTTCTAGCGGGAGACTACGAGCAGTACTTC. Translating gives CASSLLAGDYEQYF.

The V gene is TRBV11-2, the J gene TRBJ2-5; 9 bases align to TRBD1. The CDR3 contains 15 residues. The V segment lost 1 base and the J segment 3 bases; nucleotides outside the gene matches: 3. The germline V gene has CDR1 SGHAT and CDR2 FQNNGV. CDR3 sequence: CASSLVRDREETQYF. CDR3 sequence (DNA): TGTGCCAGCAGCTTAGTTAGGGACAGGGAAGAGACCCAGTACTTC.

The chain carries TRBV5-5 and TRBJ1-1; 7 bases are a match to TRBD1. Germline V gene sequence: CDR1 SGHKS, CDR2 YYEKEE (reference sequence). This CDR3 is 14 amino acids long. V dropped 4 bases and J dropped 0; count of bases not matched to a gene: 3. CDR3 protein: CASSRDSMNTEAFF. CDR3 DNA sequence: TGTGCCAGCAGCCGGGACAGCATGAACACTGAAGCTTTCTTT. Complete variable domain (other parts from reference TRBV5-5 and TRBJ1-1): DAGVTQSPTHLIKTRGQQVTLRCSPISGHKSVSWYQQVLGQGPQFIFQYYEKEERGRGNFPDRFSARQFPNYSSELNVNALLLGDSALYLCASSRDSMNTEAFFGQGTRLTVV.

The V gene is TRBV19, the J gene TRBJ2-3; TRBD2 matches at 10 bases. The CDR3 is 15 amino acids. J lost 4 bases, V lost 7 bases, and 8 bases had no gene match. Germline CDR1 LNHDA, CDR2 SQIVND (reference sequence). CDR3 nucleotide sequence: TGTGCCAGTACTAGCGGGAGTATAACCGCAGATACGCAGTATTTT. This codes for CASTSGSITADTQYF.

This clone was seen a few times. The CDR3 bases are TGTGCCAGCAGTACTAACGGTTTTGGAAACACCATATATTTT. Protein sequence: CASSTNGFGNTIYF. The chain is built from TRBV28 and TRBJ1-3; D gene uncertain. The CDR3 is 14 residues long. Deletions cut 5 bases from V and 3 bases from J, with 11 bases between. Germline assignment: CDR1 MDHEN and CDR2 SYDVKM.

In DNA, the CDR3 is TGTGCCAGCTTGGACAGGGCGAACACTGAAGCTTTCTTT. It is translated as CASLDRANTEAFF. The J gene is TRBJ1-1, the V gene TRBV28; 8 nucleotides match TRBD1. This CDR3 comprises 13 residues. J lost 1 base, V lost 8 bases, and 3 bases had no gene match. Germline V gene sequence: CDR1 MDHEN, CDR2 SYDVKM.

This clone was recorded only once. The chain uses TRBV6-2 or TRBV6-3 and TRBJ2-7; 7 bases line up with TRBD2. V dropped 2 bases and J dropped 3; count of bases not matched to a gene: 13. CDR1 is MNHEY, CDR2 SVGEGT, per germline. The CDR3 spans 17 residues. This CDR3 reads CASSYREAGGGGYEQYF. The CDR3 bases are TGTGCCAGCAGTTACAGGGAAGCGGGCGGCGGGGGCTACGAGCAGTACTTC.

This clone is a singleton in its sample. The chain is built from TRBV4-3 and TRBJ2-7, with TRBD1 as a possible D gene (5 bases). Looked up from germline, CDR1 is LGHNA and CDR2 is YSLEER. This CDR3 spans 13 amino acids. With 4 bases removed from V and 6 bases from J, the gap between germline ends came to 13 bases. CDR3 in amino acids: CASSLSLTGEQYF. CDR3 sequence (DNA): TGCGCCAGCAGCCTAAGTCTCACAGGCGAGCAGTACTTC.

The rearrangement joins TRBV19 to TRBJ2-7; D perhaps matches TRBD2 (7 bases). The germline V and J ends were trimmed by 4 bases and 5 bases, with 21 bases remaining between them. Germline V gives CDR1 LNHDA, CDR2 SQIVND (reference sequence). The CDR3 has 16 residues. The CDR3 DNA reads TGTGCCAGTAGTAACCTAGGATGGGGGGGCGGCGACGAGCAGTACTTC. Translating it yields CASSNLGWGGGDEQYF.

The chain has TRBV27 and TRBJ2-7; 9 nucleotides agree with TRBD2. CDR1 and CDR2 (germline): MNHEY, SMNVEV (reference sequence). This CDR3 is 17 amino acids long. V shed 2 bases, J shed 5 bases, and the junction held 13 bases outside the gene matches. The CDR3 protein is CASSLRASGAARNEQYF. As DNA, the CDR3 is TGTGCCAGCAGTTTAAGGGCTAGCGGGGCGGCTAGAAACGAGCAGTACTTC.

The V call is TRBV9, the J call TRBJ1-4; 9 nucleotides agree with TRBD1. Germline-derived CDR1 and CDR2 are SGDLS and YYNGEE. This CDR3 spans 15 amino acids. Unmatched junction bases numbered 7, after V lost 3 bases and J lost 7 bases. CDR3 DNA: TGTGCCAGCAGCGCGTCACAGGGGGCAGGTGAAAAACTGTTTTTT. It yields the protein CASSASQGAGEKLFF.

The rearrangement joins TRBV9 to TRBJ2-4; TRBD2 aligns across 8 bases. Germline CDR1 and CDR2: SGDLS and YYNGEE. This CDR3 spans 14 amino acids. Unmatched junction bases numbered 4, after V lost 2 bases and J lost 6 bases. CDR3 nucleotide sequence: TGTGCCAGCAGCGTCGGCCTAGCGGGAAACATTCAGTACTTC. This sequence encodes CASSVGLAGNIQYF.

This clone has a single count. The chain carries TRBV18 and TRBJ2-1, with D perhaps matching TRBD2 (6 bases). Deletions cut 6 bases from V and 0 bases from J, with 18 bases between. Germline assignment: CDR1 KGHSH and CDR2 LQKENI. CDR3 length: 17 residues. This CDR3 reads CASSPRVGGSSYNEQFF. CDR3 sequence (DNA): TGTGCCAGCTCCCCTCGGGTTGGAGGGAGCTCCTACAATGAGCAGTTCTTC. Full variable domain (rest looked up from reference TRBV18 and TRBJ2-1): NAGVMQNPRHLVRRRGQEARLRCSPMKGHSHVYWYRQLPEEGLKFMVYLQKENIIDESGMPKERFSAEFPKEGPSILRIQQVVRGDSAAYFCASSPRVGGSSYNEQFFGPGTRLTVL.

The chain is built from TRBV2 and TRBJ1-2, with D unclear. The CDR3 contains 15 residues. Germline CDR1 reads SNHLY; CDR2 reads FYNNEI. V was cut by 6 bases and J by 4 bases, with 18 bases left in between. The CDR3: CASSYLGQSLYGYTF. DNA for the CDR3: TGTGCCAGCAGCTATTTGGGCCAGTCGCTCTATGGCTACACCTTC.